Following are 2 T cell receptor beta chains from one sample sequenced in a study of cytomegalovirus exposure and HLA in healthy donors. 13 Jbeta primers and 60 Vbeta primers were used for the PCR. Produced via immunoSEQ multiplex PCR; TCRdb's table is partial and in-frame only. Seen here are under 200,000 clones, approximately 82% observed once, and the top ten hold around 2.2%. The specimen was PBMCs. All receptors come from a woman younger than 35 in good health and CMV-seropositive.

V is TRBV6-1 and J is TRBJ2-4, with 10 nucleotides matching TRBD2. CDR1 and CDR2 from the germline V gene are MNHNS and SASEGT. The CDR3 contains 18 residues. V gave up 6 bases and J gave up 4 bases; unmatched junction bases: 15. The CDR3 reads CASSERPTSGGGKNIQYF. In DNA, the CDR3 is TGTGCCAGCAGCGAAAGACCGACAAGCGGGGGGGGAAAAAACATTCAGTACTTC.

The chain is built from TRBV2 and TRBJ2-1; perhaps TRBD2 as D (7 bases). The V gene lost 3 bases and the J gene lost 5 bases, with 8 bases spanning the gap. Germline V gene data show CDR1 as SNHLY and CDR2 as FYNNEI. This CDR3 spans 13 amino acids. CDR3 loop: CASSEGGHNEQFF. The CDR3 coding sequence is TGTGCCAGCAGTGAGGGGGGGCACAATGAGCAGTTCTTC.